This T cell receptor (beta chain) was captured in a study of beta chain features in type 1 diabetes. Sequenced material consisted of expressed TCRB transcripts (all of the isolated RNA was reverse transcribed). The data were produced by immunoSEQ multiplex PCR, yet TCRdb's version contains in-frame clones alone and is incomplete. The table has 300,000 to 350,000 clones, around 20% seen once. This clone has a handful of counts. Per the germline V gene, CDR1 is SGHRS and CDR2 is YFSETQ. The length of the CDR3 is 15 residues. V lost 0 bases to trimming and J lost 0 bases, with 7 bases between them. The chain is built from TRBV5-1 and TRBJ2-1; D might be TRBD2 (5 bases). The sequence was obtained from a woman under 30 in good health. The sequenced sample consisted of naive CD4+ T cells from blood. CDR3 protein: CASSLGELSYNEQFF. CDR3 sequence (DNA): TGCGCCAGCAGCTTGGGGGAGCTCTCCTACAATGAGCAGTTCTTC.